This T cell receptor (beta chain) appears in the sequencing data of a study of T cells in Graves' hyperthyroidism and ophthalmopathy. This clonotype was seen a few times. Patients showing uncontrolled infection, other autoimmune disease, pregnancy or lactation were ineligible. Clinical symptoms, serum thyroxine, TRAb, thyroid ultrasound and orbital computed tomography established diagnosis. V was shortened by 4 bases and J by 10 bases, with 10 bases between the two germline ends. Per germline, CDR1 SEHNR and CDR2 FQNEAQ (reference sequence). This CDR3 region has 12 residues. RNA transcripts yielded amplified TCR beta CDR3 regions. The primer set for the first-round RT-PCR of the TCR CDR3 was HTBI. TCRdb recomputed calls from the multiplex PCR reads with MiXCR, one row per CDR3 protein. The table shows about half a million distinct CDR3 sequences, with about 22% occurring only once.

The TCR originated in a woman in her sixties or seventies with Graves' ophthalmopathy. V gene TRBV7-9 combines with J gene TRBJ2-2; no firm D call. Source material: blood. The CDR3 spells CASSYLRLELFF. The CDR3 DNA reads as TGTGCCAGCAGCTACCTACGGTTGGAGCTGTTTTTT.